These T cell receptor beta chains were read from a single sample in a study of T-cell memory formation after mild COVID-19. From the 5' RACE reads, TCRdb called clonotypes with MiXCR, one entry per CDR3 protein. The table lists 470,000 or so distinct CDR3 sequences, roughly 25% of them singletons. The sample taken for sequencing was PBMCs or a T cell subset sorted from them (not recorded which). All receptors come from an adult woman who had mild COVID-19 (a few samples of this study predate the infection). Cell type and time point are not known. CDR3s leave out the opening cysteine and the closing phenylalanine or tryptophan. Where a row states a size, it is once, few, many or the class of an expanded clone; other rows omit it.

clone_size: once; v_call: TRBV9; j_call: TRBJ2-5; cdr3_aa: ATNRGGTQY
clone_size: few; v_call: TRBV5-1; j_call: TRBJ1-2; cdr3_aa: ASSDQGAGGYT
clone_size: few; v_call: TRBV7-6; j_call: TRBJ2-1; cdr3_aa: ASSFGTSGRRGENEQF
clone_size: -; v_call: TRBV5-1; j_call: TRBJ1-1; cdr3_aa: ASSREQGLTEAF
clone_size: -; v_call: TRBV3-1; j_call: TRBJ1-1; cdr3_aa: ASSQVGGQSTEAF
clone_size: few; v_call: TRBV10-3; j_call: TRBJ2-2; cdr3_aa: AISEGWTAGELF
clone_size: -; v_call: TRBV4-1; j_call: TRBJ2-1; cdr3_aa: ASSPSLASGAQPF
clone_size: few; v_call: TRBV3-1; j_call: TRBJ2-5; cdr3_aa: ASRGGWGTQETQY
clone_size: -; v_call: TRBV7-6; j_call: TRBJ2-7; cdr3_aa: ASSEGNSYEQY
clone_size: many; v_call: TRBV18; j_call: TRBJ2-5; cdr3_aa: ASSPRLAQETQY
clone_size: -; v_call: TRBV6-5; j_call: TRBJ2-1; cdr3_aa: ASSHPVARGAGNEQF
clone_size: -; v_call: TRBV7-6; j_call: TRBJ2-7; cdr3_aa: ASSASPGAYEQY
clone_size: few; v_call: TRBV12-3/TRBV12-4; j_call: TRBJ1-4; cdr3_aa: ASSLASVNEKLF
clone_size: many; v_call: TRBV7-9; j_call: TRBJ1-1; cdr3_aa: ASSFQGAEAF
clone_size: -; v_call: TRBV27; j_call: TRBJ2-5; cdr3_aa: ASKGAGGPLGTQY
clone_size: -; v_call: TRBV28; j_call: TRBJ1-1; cdr3_aa: ASSFTEAF
clone_size: few; v_call: TRBV30; j_call: TRBJ2-1; cdr3_aa: AWAPRLGGGAYEQF
clone_size: few; v_call: TRBV12-3/TRBV12-4; j_call: TRBJ1-1; cdr3_aa: ASSREGMNTEAF
clone_size: -; v_call: TRBV7-9; j_call: TRBJ2-1; cdr3_aa: ASSSKLASYNDQF
clone_size: -; v_call: TRBV7-6; j_call: TRBJ2-7; cdr3_aa: ASSLGGLLQRGSEQY
clone_size: -; v_call: TRBV12-3/TRBV12-4; j_call: TRBJ2-1; cdr3_aa: ASSYDSYNEQF
clone_size: -; v_call: TRBV11-1; j_call: TRBJ2-3; cdr3_aa: AARERGTDTQY
clone_size: -; v_call: TRBV5-1; j_call: TRBJ1-1; cdr3_aa: ASSVDRVNTEAY
clone_size: few; v_call: TRBV10-3; j_call: TRBJ1-2; cdr3_aa: AISAAGANYGYT
clone_size: -; v_call: TRBV5-4; j_call: TRBJ2-7; cdr3_aa: ASTPEQSYEQY
clone_size: -; v_call: TRBV24-1; j_call: TRBJ2-2; cdr3_aa: ATSPRPGLAGGRGTGELF
clone_size: once; v_call: TRBV6-5; j_call: TRBJ1-1; cdr3_aa: ASRGQRHTEAF
clone_size: few; v_call: TRBV24-1; j_call: TRBJ2-2; cdr3_aa: ATSGRLAGNTGELF
clone_size: -; v_call: TRBV5-1; j_call: TRBJ2-5; cdr3_aa: ASSLVAGKETQY
clone_size: -; v_call: TRBV7-2; j_call: TRBJ1-5; cdr3_aa: ASSLQGAPQPQH
clone_size: few; v_call: TRBV6-5; j_call: TRBJ2-7; cdr3_aa: ASNPAGDTYEQY
clone_size: -; v_call: TRBV11-2; j_call: TRBJ1-3; cdr3_aa: ASSLWDLRGNTIY
clone_size: -; v_call: TRBV4-3; j_call: TRBJ2-1; cdr3_aa: ASSLTLNLLAGGPSEQF
clone_size: -; v_call: TRBV29-1; j_call: TRBJ2-4; cdr3_aa: SVGPGMDKNIQY
clone_size: few; v_call: TRBV7-8; j_call: TRBJ2-3; cdr3_aa: ASSFLEQGKDTQY
clone_size: -; v_call: TRBV3-1; j_call: TRBJ2-7; cdr3_aa: ASSQDHREGYEQY
clone_size: -; v_call: TRBV20-1; j_call: TRBJ1-2; cdr3_aa: SAGQGKYDYT
clone_size: -; v_call: TRBV7-8; j_call: TRBJ2-1; cdr3_aa: ASLRSLAGGGVNEQF
clone_size: once; v_call: TRBV5-4; j_call: TRBJ2-5; cdr3_aa: ASSFGGASGSSETQY
clone_size: few; v_call: TRBV29-1; j_call: TRBJ2-7; cdr3_aa: SGLQGGPYYEQY